A single sample is the source of the 22 T cell receptor beta chains below, sequenced in a study of graft-versus-host responses after intestinal transplantation. The repertoire was sequenced with immunoSEQ multiplex PCR; TCRdb's copy has only in-frame clones and lacks some. The data hold tens of thousands of clones, with less than 90% observed a single time. These TCRs are of unknown antigen specificity. Sample: unstimulated CD4+ T cells sorted from spleen or lymph node cells, taken before transplant. The receptors come from a human donor who was the organ donor for an intestinal transplant.

V gene TRBV2 combines with J gene TRBJ2-2, with a weak D call TRBD1 (5 bases). This CDR3 region has 15 residues. Germline CDR1 SNHLY, CDR2 FYNNEI. Trimming took 1 base from V and 5 from J, leaving 11 bases between them. The CDR3 is CASSEDGRVTGELFF. CDR3 in DNA: TGTGCCAGCAGTGAAGACGGCAGGGTAACCGGGGAGCTGTTTTTT.

The J gene is TRBJ1-2, the V gene TRBV5-1; 7 bases fit TRBD1. This CDR3 spans 14 amino acids. The trim removed 4 bases at V and 4 bases at J, leaving 7 bases unmatched. Germline assignment: CDR1 SGHRS and CDR2 YFSETQ. The chain's CDR3 is CASSQRQGVYGYTF. The CDR3 bases are TGCGCCAGCAGCCAAAGACAGGGTGTCTATGGCTACACCTTC.

The chain uses TRBV4-2 and TRBJ1-2; D remains ambiguous. V gave up 0 bases and J gave up 4 bases, with 12 bases separating them. The CDR3 consists of 15 residues. Looked up from germline, CDR1 is LGHNA and CDR2 is YNFKEQ. The DNA for the CDR3 is TGTGCCAGCAGCCAAGAGGGCAGTCCTTCCTATGGCTACACCTTC. It encodes CASSQEGSPSYGYTF.

The V gene is TRBV29-1, the J gene TRBJ2-2; 9 nucleotides align to TRBD2. The CDR3 is 14 amino acids. The germline V gene encodes CDR1 SQVTM and CDR2 ANQGSEA. CDR3 sequence (DNA): TGCAGTGCGAGGGCTAGCGGGACGGGCGGGGAGCTGTTTTTT. It translates to CSARASGTGGELFF.

The chain uses TRBV19 and TRBJ1-6; D unclear. Germline V gene sequence: CDR1 LNHDA, CDR2 SQIVND (reference sequence). V lost 1 base, J lost 10 bases, and 14 bases lay in between. CDR3 length: 15 amino acids. The DNA of the CDR3 is TGTGCCAGTAGTATAGGAGTCCCATCGAGGTCACCCCTCCACTTT. Amino acid sequence: CASSIGVPSRSPLHF.

V and J are TRBV7-2 and TRBJ2-4, with 7 positions matching TRBD2. Trimming cost V 5 bases and J 8 bases; bases outside gene matches: 9. The CDR3 runs to 14 residues. Germline-derived CDR1 and CDR2 are SGHTA and FQGNSA. The CDR3 spells CASSPDLLADIQYF. The CDR3 nucleotides read TGTGCCAGCAGCCCCGACCTTCTAGCGGACATTCAGTACTTC.

The rearrangement uses TRBV7-9 and TRBJ2-3; D not certain. V was cut by 0 bases and J by 4 bases, with 8 bases left in between. From germline, CDR1 is SEHNR and CDR2 FQNEAQ (reference sequence). The CDR3 is made up of 14 amino acids. The CDR3 region is CASSLAESADTQYF. The CDR3 nucleotides read TGTGCCAGCAGCTTAGCCGAATCGGCAGATACGCAGTATTTT.

In this sample, this clone turned up a few times. J is TRBJ2-7 and V is TRBV6-1; 9 bases are a match to TRBD1. The CDR3 contains 14 residues. Germline CDR1 is MNHNS and CDR2 is SASEGT. The junction had 12 bases not matched to a gene; V was cut back by 10 bases and J by 5 bases. The CDR3 here is CATVAQGAHDEQYF. For the CDR3, the DNA is TGTGCCACAGTAGCACAGGGGGCGCATGACGAGCAGTACTTC.

The chain employs TRBV30 and TRBJ1-3; maybe TRBD1 (5 bases). The CDR3 runs 11 residues. The ends were cut back, 5 bases at V and 7 bases at J, with 9 bases in the middle. Germline V gene sequence: CDR1 GTSNPN, CDR2 SVGIG (reference sequence). The CDR3 protein is CAWGRGNTIYF. CDR3 coding DNA: TGTGCCTGGGGACGGGGGAACACCATATATTTT.

The J gene is TRBJ2-5, the V gene TRBV4-1, with D perhaps matching TRBD1 (6 bases). Trimming removed 2 bases from V and 6 bases from J, with 16 bases in between. CDR3 length equals 15 residues. CDR1 and CDR2 (germline): MGHRA, YSYEKL. The CDR3 spells CASSQLLGTLKTQYF. The CDR3 nucleotides are TGCGCCAGCAGCCAACTCCTCGGGACACTCAAGACCCAGTACTTC.

The genes are TRBV27 and TRBJ1-6, with unresolved D. The V gene's germline CDR1 is MNHEY and CDR2 SMNVEV (reference sequence). This CDR3 is built from 17 residues. V lost 5 bases and J lost 0, with 14 bases in between. CDR3 loop: CASSLLGPSSYNSPLHF. The CDR3 bases are TGTGCCAGCAGTCTCCTAGGCCCAAGCTCCTATAATTCACCCCTCCACTTT.

V and J are TRBV9 and TRBJ1-2; no firm D call. The CDR3 loop spans 16 amino acids. Germline assignment: CDR1 SGDLS and CDR2 YYNGEE. Trimming cost V 0 bases and J 8 bases, with 20 bases left between them. The CDR3 protein is CASSVESGAMGDGYTF. The CDR3 nucleotides read TGTGCCAGCAGCGTAGAGTCCGGAGCTATGGGTGACGGCTACACCTTC.

This CDR3 is CASSQDLTGVNEKLFF. CDR3 in DNA: TGCGCCAGCAGCCAAGATCTGACCGGGGTTAATGAAAAACTGTTTTTT. The V gene is TRBV4-3, the J gene TRBJ1-4; D gene uncertain. Germline CDR1 LGHNA, CDR2 YSLEER. This CDR3 spans 16 amino acids. V was shortened by 0 bases and J by 4 bases, with 12 bases between the two germline ends.

This clone was detected only a few times. V is TRBV11-1 and J is TRBJ2-2; TRBD1 aligns across 8 bases. Looked up from germline, CDR1 is SGHAT and CDR2 is FQDESV (reference sequence). CDR3 length: 14 amino acids. V shed 5 bases, J shed 5 bases, and the junction held 4 bases outside the gene matches. CDR3 sequence: CASSPGQGTGELFF. CDR3 DNA: TGTGCCAGCAGCCCAGGACAGGGAACCGGGGAGCTGTTTTTT.

The V call is TRBV14, the J call TRBJ2-5; 7 positions agree with TRBD1. Germline CDR1 is SGHDN and CDR2 is FVKESK. The CDR3 has 14 amino acids. The ends lost 2 bases at V and 4 bases at J; junction bases unmatched: 4. CDR3 protein: CASSQRQGPETQYF. CDR3 in DNA: TGTGCCAGCAGCCAAAGACAGGGACCAGAGACCCAGTACTTC.

V and J are TRBV10-3 and TRBJ1-2; tentative D call: TRBD1 (6 bases). Germline V CDR1 and CDR2: ENHRY, SYGVKD. The CDR3 has 14 amino acids. The ends were cut back, 3 bases at V and 5 bases at J, with 13 bases in the middle. The CDR3 DNA reads as TGTGCCATCAGTGAATCTCTCGGACAGTATGGCTACACCTTC. Its protein is CAISESLGQYGYTF.

The V gene is TRBV27, the J gene TRBJ2-5, with D unresolved. The CDR3 covers 13 residues. The germline CDR1 and CDR2 sequences are MNHEY and SMNVEV (reference sequence). The V end lost 3 bases, the J end lost 2 bases, and 7 bases lay between the germline ends. DNA for the CDR3: TGTGCCAGCAGTTTCGGAGATCAAGAGACCCAGTACTTC. It encodes CASSFGDQETQYF.

The chain joins TRBV5-1 to TRBJ2-2; TRBD2 is a possible D gene (6 bases). The CDR3 is made up of 13 amino acids. V lost 4 bases and J 4 bases, leaving 8 bases between the germline ends. The germline V gene has CDR1 SGHRS and CDR2 YFSETQ. CDR3 bases: TGCGCCAGCAGCGCGGGACTCACCGGGGAGCTGTTTTTT. Protein sequence: CASSAGLTGELFF.

The CDR3 sequence: CASSPGLAGGVNEQFF. CDR3 sequence (DNA): TGCGCCAGCAGCCCGGGACTAGCGGGAGGAGTCAATGAGCAGTTCTTC. The chain employs TRBV4-1 and TRBJ2-1, with TRBD2 matching 15 bases. Losses at the gene ends were 4 bases for V and 6 bases for J; bases not matched to a gene: 4. The CDR3 contains 16 residues. CDR1 and CDR2 (germline): MGHRA, YSYEKL.

The CDR3 protein is CASSPGLAAFPGTGELFF. The CDR3 DNA sequence: TGCGCCAGCAGCCCGGGACTAGCGGCCTTCCCGGGGACCGGGGAGCTGTTTTTT. V gene TRBV5-1 combines with J gene TRBJ2-2; TRBD2 aligns across 11 bases. Germline V gene data show CDR1 as SGHRS and CDR2 as YFSETQ. This CDR3 is built from 18 residues. V shed 4 bases, J shed 5 bases, and the junction held 13 bases outside the gene matches.

Notes on this clone: The same CDR3 also results from other DNA sequences found in this sample. The V gene is TRBV5-6, the J gene TRBJ2-5, with 7 bases matching TRBD1. J lost 3 bases, V lost 4 bases, and 3 bases had no gene match. Germline CDR1 SGHDT, CDR2 YYEEEE. This CDR3 spans 13 amino acids. Here the CDR3 DNA reads TGTGCCAGCAGCCTGGGGACAGAAGAGACCCAGTACTTC. Translating gives CASSLGTEETQYF.

The V and J genes are TRBV27 and TRBJ2-2; the D gene is possibly TRBD1 (6 bases). Per the germline V gene, CDR1 is MNHEY and CDR2 is SMNVEV (reference sequence). The CDR3 spans 15 residues. Deletions cut 4 bases from V and 3 bases from J, with 12 bases between. The CDR3 region is CASSSTYRDTGELFF. The CDR3 DNA reads as TGTGCCAGCAGTTCGACTTACAGGGACACCGGGGAGCTGTTTTTT.